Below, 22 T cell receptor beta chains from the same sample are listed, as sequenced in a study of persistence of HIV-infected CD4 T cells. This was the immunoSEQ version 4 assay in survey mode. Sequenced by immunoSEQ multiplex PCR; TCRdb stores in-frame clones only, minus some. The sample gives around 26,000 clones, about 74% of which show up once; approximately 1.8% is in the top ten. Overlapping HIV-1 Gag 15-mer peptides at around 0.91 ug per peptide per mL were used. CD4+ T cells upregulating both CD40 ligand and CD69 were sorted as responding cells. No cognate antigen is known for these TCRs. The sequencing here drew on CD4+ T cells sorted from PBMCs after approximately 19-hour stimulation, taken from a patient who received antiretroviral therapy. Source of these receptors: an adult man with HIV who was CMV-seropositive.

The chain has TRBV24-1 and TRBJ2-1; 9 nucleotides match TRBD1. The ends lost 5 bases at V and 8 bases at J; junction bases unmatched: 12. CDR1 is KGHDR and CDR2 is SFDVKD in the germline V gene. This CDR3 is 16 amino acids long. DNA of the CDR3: TGTGCCACCAGTGCAGGTTTGGGGACAGGGTATCATGAGCAGTTCTTC. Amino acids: CATSAGLGTGYHEQFF.

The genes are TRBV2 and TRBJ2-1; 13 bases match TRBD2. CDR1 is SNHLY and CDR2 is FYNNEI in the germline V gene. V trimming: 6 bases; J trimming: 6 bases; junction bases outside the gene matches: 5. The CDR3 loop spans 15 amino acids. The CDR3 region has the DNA TGTGCCAGCAGGGCGACTAGCGGGGGGCTCAATGAGCAGTTCTTC. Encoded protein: CASRATSGGLNEQFF.

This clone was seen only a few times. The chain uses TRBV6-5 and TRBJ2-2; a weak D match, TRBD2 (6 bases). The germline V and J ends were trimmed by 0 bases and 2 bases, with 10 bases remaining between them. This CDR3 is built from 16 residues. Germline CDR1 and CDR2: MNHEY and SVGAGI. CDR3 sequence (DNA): TGTGCCAGCAGTTACTCGGGACTCTCCAACACCGGGGAGCTGTTTTTT. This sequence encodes CASSYSGLSNTGELFF.

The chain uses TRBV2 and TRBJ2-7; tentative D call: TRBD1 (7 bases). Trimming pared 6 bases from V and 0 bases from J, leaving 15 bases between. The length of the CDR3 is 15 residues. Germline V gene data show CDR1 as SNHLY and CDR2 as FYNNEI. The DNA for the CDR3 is TGTGCCAGCAGAATGGGGCGGGACAGCTCCTACGAGCAGTACTTC. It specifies CASRMGRDSSYEQYF. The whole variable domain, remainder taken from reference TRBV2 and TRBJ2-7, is EPEVTQTPSHQVTQMGQEVILRCVPISNHLYFYWYRQILGQKVEFLVSFYNNEISEKSEIFDDQFSVERPDGSNFTLKIRSTKLEDSAMYFCASRMGRDSSYEQYFGPGTRLTVT.

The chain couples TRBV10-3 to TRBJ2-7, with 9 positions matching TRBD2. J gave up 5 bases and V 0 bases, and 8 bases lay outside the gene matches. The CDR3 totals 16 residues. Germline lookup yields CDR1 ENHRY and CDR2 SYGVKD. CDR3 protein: CAISESAERGAHEQYF. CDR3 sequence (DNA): TGTGCCATCAGTGAGTCGGCGGAGCGGGGGGCCCACGAGCAGTACTTC.

Written as DNA, the CDR3 is TGTGCCATCGGAGCGTTCCCAGATACGCAGTATTTT. Its translation: CAIGAFPDTQYF. The chain carries TRBV12-3 or TRBV12-4 and TRBJ2-3, with unresolved D. The V end lost 10 bases, the J end lost 4 bases, and 12 bases lay between the germline ends. This CDR3 comprises 12 residues.

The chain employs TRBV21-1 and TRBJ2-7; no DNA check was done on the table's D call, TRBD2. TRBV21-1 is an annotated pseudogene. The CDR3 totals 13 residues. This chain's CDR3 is CASSKCLAGEQYF. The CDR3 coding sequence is TGTGCCAGCAGCAAGTGTCTAGCGGGTGAGCAGTACTTC.

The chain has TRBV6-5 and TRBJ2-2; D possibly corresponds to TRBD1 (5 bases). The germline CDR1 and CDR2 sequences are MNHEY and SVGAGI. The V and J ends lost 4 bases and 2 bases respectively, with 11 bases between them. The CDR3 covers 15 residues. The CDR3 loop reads CASSLSQGNTGELFF. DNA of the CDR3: TGTGCCAGCAGTTTATCCCAGGGTAACACCGGGGAGCTGTTTTTT.

The CDR3 region is CASSLDRETYEQYF. CDR3 DNA: TGTGCCAGCAGCTTGGACAGGGAAACCTACGAGCAGTACTTC. The genes are TRBV5-4 and TRBJ2-7, with a weak D call TRBD1 (6 bases). Trimming shortened V by 0 bases and J by 2 bases, and 9 bases separated the two germline ends. This CDR3 comprises 14 residues. Germline CDR1 and CDR2: SGHNT and YYREEE (reference sequence). Drawing the rest from reference TRBV5-4 and TRBJ2-7, the complete variable domain is ETGVTQSPTHLIKTRGQQVTLRCSSQSGHNTVSWYQQALGQGPQFIFQYYREEENGRGNFPPRFSGLQFPNYSSELNVNALELDDSALYLCASSLDRETYEQYFGPGTRLTVT.

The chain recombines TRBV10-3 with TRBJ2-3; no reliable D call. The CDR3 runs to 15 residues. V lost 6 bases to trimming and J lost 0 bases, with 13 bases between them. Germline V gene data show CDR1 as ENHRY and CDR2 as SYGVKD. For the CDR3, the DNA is TGTGCCATCAGGGATAAAGACTCTAGCACAGATACGCAGTATTTT. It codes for CAIRDKDSSTDTQYF.

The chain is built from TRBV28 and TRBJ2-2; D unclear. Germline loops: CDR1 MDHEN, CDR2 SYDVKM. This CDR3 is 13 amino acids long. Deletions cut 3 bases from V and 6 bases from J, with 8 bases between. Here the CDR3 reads CASSLVGSGELFF. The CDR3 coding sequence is TGTGCCAGCAGTTTGGTGGGATCCGGGGAGCTGTTTTTT.

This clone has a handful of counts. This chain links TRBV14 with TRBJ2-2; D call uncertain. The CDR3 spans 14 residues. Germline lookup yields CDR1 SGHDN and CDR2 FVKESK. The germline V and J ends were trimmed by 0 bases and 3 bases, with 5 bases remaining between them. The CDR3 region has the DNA TGTGCCAGCAGCCAAGATTCCTACACCGGGGAGCTGTTTTTT. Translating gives CASSQDSYTGELFF.

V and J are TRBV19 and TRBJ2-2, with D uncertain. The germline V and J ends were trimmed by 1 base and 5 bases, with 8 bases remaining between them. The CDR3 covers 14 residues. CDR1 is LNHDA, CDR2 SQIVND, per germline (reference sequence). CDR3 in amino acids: CASSIASWTGELFF. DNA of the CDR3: TGTGCCAGTAGTATAGCAAGTTGGACCGGGGAGCTGTTTTTT.

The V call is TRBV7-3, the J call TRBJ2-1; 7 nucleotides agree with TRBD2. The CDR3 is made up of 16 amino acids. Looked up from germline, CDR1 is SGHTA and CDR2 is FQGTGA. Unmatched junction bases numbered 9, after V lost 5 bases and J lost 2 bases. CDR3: CASSPTRRGTYNEQFF. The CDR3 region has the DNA TGTGCCAGCAGCCCCACTCGGCGGGGGACCTACAATGAGCAGTTCTTC.

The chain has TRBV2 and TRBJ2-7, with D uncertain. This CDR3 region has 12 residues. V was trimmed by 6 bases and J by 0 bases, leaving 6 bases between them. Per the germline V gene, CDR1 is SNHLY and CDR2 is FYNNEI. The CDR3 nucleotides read TGTGCCAGCAGACAGAACTCCTACGAGCAGTACTTC. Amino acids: CASRQNSYEQYF. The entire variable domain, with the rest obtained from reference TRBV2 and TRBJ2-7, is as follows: EPEVTQTPSHQVTQMGQEVILRCVPISNHLYFYWYRQILGQKVEFLVSFYNNEISEKSEIFDDQFSVERPDGSNFTLKIRSTKLEDSAMYFCASRQNSYEQYFGPGTRLTVT.

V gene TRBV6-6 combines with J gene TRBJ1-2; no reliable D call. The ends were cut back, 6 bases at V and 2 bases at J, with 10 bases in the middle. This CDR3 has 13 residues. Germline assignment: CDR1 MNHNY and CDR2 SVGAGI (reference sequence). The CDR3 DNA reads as TGTGCCAGCAGGCTGACACAAAACTATGGCTACACCTTC. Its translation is CASRLTQNYGYTF.

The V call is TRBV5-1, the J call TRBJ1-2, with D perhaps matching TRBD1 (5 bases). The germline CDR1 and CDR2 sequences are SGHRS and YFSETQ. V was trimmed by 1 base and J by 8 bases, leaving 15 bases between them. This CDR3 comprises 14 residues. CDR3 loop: CASSLSGNEGGYTF. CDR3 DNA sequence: TGCGCCAGCAGCTTGTCAGGGAACGAAGGCGGCTACACCTTC.

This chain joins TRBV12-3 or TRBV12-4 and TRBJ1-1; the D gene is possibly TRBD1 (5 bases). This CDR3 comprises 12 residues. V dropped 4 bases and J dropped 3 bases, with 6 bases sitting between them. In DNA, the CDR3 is TGTGCCAGCAGTTGGGGGGACACTGAAGCTTTCTTT. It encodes CASSWGDTEAFF.

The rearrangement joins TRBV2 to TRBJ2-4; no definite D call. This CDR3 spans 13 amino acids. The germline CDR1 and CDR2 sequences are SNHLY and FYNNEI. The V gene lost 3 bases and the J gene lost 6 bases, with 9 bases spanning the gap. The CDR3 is CASSERQRNIQYF. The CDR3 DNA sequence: TGTGCCAGCAGTGAGAGGCAGAGAAACATTCAGTACTTC.

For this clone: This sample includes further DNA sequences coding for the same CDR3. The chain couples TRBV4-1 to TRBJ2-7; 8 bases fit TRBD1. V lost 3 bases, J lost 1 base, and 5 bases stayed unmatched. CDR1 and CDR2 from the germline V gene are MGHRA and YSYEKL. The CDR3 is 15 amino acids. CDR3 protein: CASSQAGQGSYEQYF. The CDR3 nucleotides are TGCGCCAGCAGCCAGGCCGGACAGGGATCCTACGAGCAGTACTTC.

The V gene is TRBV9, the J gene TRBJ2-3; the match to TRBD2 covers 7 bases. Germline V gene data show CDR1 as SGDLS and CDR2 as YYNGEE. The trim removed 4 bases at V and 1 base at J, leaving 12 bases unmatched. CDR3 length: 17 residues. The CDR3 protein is CASSPRLFRGGTDTQYF. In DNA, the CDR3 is TGTGCCAGCAGCCCTCGACTGTTTCGGGGGGGCACAGATACGCAGTATTTT. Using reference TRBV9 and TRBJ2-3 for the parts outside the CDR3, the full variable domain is DSGVTQTPKHLITATGQRVTLRCSPRSGDLSVYWYQQSLDQGLQFLIQYYNGEERAKGNILERFSAQQFPDLHSELNLSSLELGDSALYFCASSPRLFRGGTDTQYFGPGTRLTVL.

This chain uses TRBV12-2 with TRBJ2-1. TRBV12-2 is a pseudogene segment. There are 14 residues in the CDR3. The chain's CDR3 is CASPPGAKHNEQFF. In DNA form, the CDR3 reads TGTGCAAGCCCGCCGGGGGCCAAGCACAATGAGCAGTTCTTC.